Presented here are 21 T cell receptor beta chains from one specimen sequenced in a study of type 1 and type 2 diabetes patients (TCRdb year 2016). The sequencing machine was an Illumina MiSeq. For TCRbeta CDR3 amplification, the template was genomic DNA taken from the sorted T cell subsets. Multiplex PCR with 30 forward and 13 reverse primers amplified the TCRbeta CDR3 region. The public reads were quality trimmed at Q25 with fastp and then assembled into clones with MiXCR by TCRdb, keeping productive beta chains. All rows with the same CDR3 protein become a single entry with the most common DNA and genes. Recorded for this sample are fewer than 350,000 distinct CDR3 sequences; around 50% of them occurred a single time. Approximately 13% of the sample is in the top ten clones. Source material: peripheral blood mononuclear cells (PBMCs). Every receptor here comes from a man younger than 30 with type 2 diabetes.

The chain is built from TRBV6-6 and TRBJ2-5; 7 bases line up with TRBD1. Trimming removed 6 bases from V and 2 bases from J; junction bases left unmatched: 6. Germline-derived CDR1 and CDR2 are MNHNY and SVGAGI (reference sequence). The CDR3 spans 14 residues. CDR3 nucleotide sequence: TGTGCCAGCAGGGCCCGGGACAGACAAGAGACCCAGTACTTC. Its translation: CASRARDRQETQYF.

The rearrangement links TRBV13 to TRBJ1-1; 11 nucleotides match TRBD1. CDR1 and CDR2 (germline): PRHDT, FYEKMQ (reference sequence). This CDR3 has 16 amino acids. V shed 5 bases, J shed 4 bases, and the junction held 9 bases outside the gene matches. The CDR3 region is CASSPGTGGVGTEAFF. In DNA form, the CDR3 reads TGTGCCAGCAGCCCGGGGACAGGGGGAGTTGGCACTGAAGCTTTCTTT.

The rearrangement joins TRBV6-2 or TRBV6-3 to TRBJ2-7; D ambiguous. Germline CDR1 MNHEY, CDR2 SVGEGT. The CDR3 has 12 amino acids. Between the trimmed V and J ends, which lost 6 bases and 2 bases, there was a span of 8 bases. The CDR3 sequence is CASSQTAYEQYF. The CDR3 bases are TGTGCCAGCAGCCAGACTGCCTACGAGCAGTACTTC.

The rearrangement links TRBV19 to TRBJ2-2; D unresolved. The CDR3 loop spans 13 amino acids. Trimming pared 7 bases from V and 1 base from J, leaving 7 bases between. Germline loops: CDR1 LNHDA, CDR2 SQIVND (reference sequence). The CDR3 loop reads CASIPENTGELFF. CDR3 DNA sequence: TGTGCCAGTATTCCGGAGAACACCGGGGAGCTGTTTTTT.

This clonotype was counted a few times. The CDR3 loop is CSATLAGGLFALPQETQYF. DNA for the CDR3: TGCAGTGCCACCTTAGCGGGGGGACTGTTTGCTTTACCGCAAGAGACCCAGTACTTC. This chain joins TRBV20-1 and TRBJ2-5; 10 bases are a match to TRBD2. CDR1 is DFQATT, CDR2 SNEGSKA, per germline (reference sequence). This CDR3 comprises 19 residues. The junction had 21 bases not matched to a gene; V was cut back by 6 bases and J by 2 bases.

This clonotype was observed a handful of times. The chain combines TRBV12-3 or TRBV12-4 with TRBJ2-1, with a weak D call TRBD1 (5 bases). The V end was cut by 1 base, the J end by 7 bases, with 11 bases between. This CDR3 has 14 residues. CDR3 in DNA: TGTGCCAGCAGTTTAGGAGCAGGGCCGAATGAGCAGTTCTTC. Its translation is CASSLGAGPNEQFF.

The table lists this clonotype with a few counts. Relative to the germline gene, one junction end is altered; a read error may explain this. The V gene is TRBV19, the J gene TRBJ2-1; TRBD2 aligns across 10 bases. Germline CDR1 LNHDA, CDR2 SQIVND (reference sequence). The CDR3 has 12 amino acids. CDR3 in amino acids: CAIRTSGAEEFF. In DNA form, the CDR3 reads TGTGCCATTCGGACTAGCGGCGCTGAGGAGTTCTTC.

This chain connects TRBV2 to TRBJ2-1; D call uncertain. The CDR3 has 13 residues. CDR1 is SNHLY, CDR2 FYNNEI, per germline. Trimming shortened V by 6 bases and J by 7 bases, and 13 bases separated the two germline ends. CDR3 residues: CASRGTTRNEQFF. Here the CDR3 DNA reads TGTGCCAGCAGAGGAACTACCCGAAATGAGCAGTTCTTC.

This clonotype has a handful of counts. This chain uses TRBV6-5 with TRBJ1-6; D not certain. Germline V gene data show CDR1 as MNHEY and CDR2 as SVGAGI. The CDR3 has 16 amino acids. The V end was cut by 6 bases, the J end by 4 bases, with 16 bases between. CDR3 amino acids: CASRPTTNSYNSPLHF. The DNA of the CDR3 is TGTGCCAGCAGACCCACCACGAATTCTTATAATTCACCCCTCCACTTT.

The rearrangement joins TRBV7-9 to TRBJ2-5; D unclear. The closer fit of TRBJ2-1 to the DNA end suggests the J call may be wrong. Germline-derived CDR1 and CDR2 are SEHNR and FQNEAQ (reference sequence). The CDR3 has 12 amino acids. The CDR3 bases are TGTGCCAGCAGCTTAGGTGTGGGTGAGCAGTTCTTC. Translating gives CASSLGVGEQFF.

The genes are TRBV19 and TRBJ2-5; D ambiguous. With 5 bases removed from V and 2 bases from J, the gap between germline ends came to 18 bases. From germline, CDR1 is LNHDA and CDR2 SQIVND (reference sequence). This CDR3 spans 16 amino acids. CDR3 protein: CASSPSISGPQETQYF. The CDR3 DNA follows: TGTGCCAGTAGTCCTTCCATTTCAGGACCTCAAGAGACCCAGTACTTC. Based on the CDR3 plus reference TRBV19 and TRBJ2-5, the full variable domain is DGGITQSPKYLFRKEGQNVTLSCEQNLNHDAMYWYRQDPGQGLRLIYYSQIVNDFQKGDIAEGYSVSREKKESFPLTVTSAQKNPTAFYLCASSPSISGPQETQYFGPGTRLLVL.

This chain joins TRBV9 and TRBJ2-3; 10 positions match TRBD2. Germline V gene lookup returns CDR1 SGDLS and CDR2 YYNGEE. CDR3 size: 17 residues. V trimming: 2 bases; J trimming: 1 base; junction bases outside the gene matches: 7. The chain's CDR3 is CASSVFGLAVGTDTQYF. The CDR3 DNA reads as TGTGCCAGCAGCGTCTTCGGACTAGCGGTCGGCACAGATACGCAGTATTTT.

This clonotype was counted a few times. DNA of the CDR3: TGTGCCAGCAGTTCGGGACAGGCTAATTCACCCCTCCACTTT. Amino acid sequence: CASSSGQANSPLHF. The rearrangement links TRBV28 to TRBJ1-6, with 8 bases lining up with TRBD1. V shed 4 bases, J shed 6 bases, and the junction held 2 bases outside the gene matches. The CDR3 has 14 amino acids. In germline, CDR1 is MDHEN, CDR2 SYDVKM.

In regard to this clonotype: The junction shows a germline mismatch at one end, possibly a read error. The chain couples TRBV19 to TRBJ2-7; TRBD2 matches at 9 bases. Germline V gives CDR1 LNHDA, CDR2 SQIVND (reference sequence). This CDR3 contains 14 residues. The CDR3 DNA reads as TGTGCCAGTAGTGTCTCTAGCGGGATCTACGAGCGGTACTTC. Translated: CASSVSSGIYERYF. Complete variable domain (other parts from reference TRBV19 and TRBJ2-7): DGGITQSPKYLFRKEGQNVTLSCEQNLNHDAMYWYRQDPGQGLRLIYYSQIVNDFQKGDIAEGYSVSREKKESFPLTVTSAQKNPTAFYLCASSVSSGIYERYFGPGTRLTVT.

The chain carries TRBV30 and TRBJ1-5, with D perhaps TRBD1 (6 bases). The V gene lost 1 base and the J gene lost 4 bases, with 8 bases spanning the gap. This CDR3 has 13 amino acids. Per the germline V gene, CDR1 is GTSNPN and CDR2 is SVGIG (reference sequence). In DNA, the CDR3 is TGTGCCTGGAGTGAAGGGGGAAATCAGCCCCAGCATTTT. It specifies CAWSEGGNQPQHF.

Points on this clonotype: A clone one base away is much larger, so this may be a read error. The chain carries TRBV15 and TRBJ2-6; D may be TRBD1 (6 bases). The germline V gene encodes CDR1 LNHNV and CDR2 YYDKDF (reference sequence). This CDR3 comprises 16 residues. The CDR3 nucleotides are TGTGCCACCTTAGGACAGAAAAGCTCTGGGGCCAACGCCCTGACTTTC. Translating gives CATLGQKSSGANALTF. Using reference TRBV15 and TRBJ2-6 for the parts outside the CDR3, the full variable domain is DAMVIQNPRYQVTQFGKPVTLSCSQTLNHNVMYWYQQKSSQAPKLLFHYYDKDFNNEADTPDNFQSRRPNTSFCFLDIRSPGLGDTAMYLCATLGQKSSGANALTFGAGSRLTVL.

This clonotype was seen ten or more times. The chain is built from TRBV2 and TRBJ2-2; TRBD1 agrees at 9 bases. V gave up 5 bases and J gave up 7 bases; unmatched junction bases: 5. Per germline, CDR1 SNHLY and CDR2 FYNNEI. This CDR3 is built from 14 residues. CDR3 sequence: CASSLGQGYGELFF. DNA for the CDR3: TGTGCCAGCAGTTTAGGACAGGGGTACGGGGAGCTGTTTTTT.

As to this clonotype: Relative to the germline gene, one junction end is altered; a read error may explain this. The gene calls are TRBV4-1 and TRBJ2-7; the match to TRBD2 covers 11 bases. Germline CDR1 is MGHRA and CDR2 is YSYEKL. CDR3 length: 15 amino acids. As DNA, the CDR3 is TGCGTCAGCAGCCAGGGTAGCGGGAGGGCCTACGAGCAGTACTTC. Its translation: CVSSQGSGRAYEQYF.

V is TRBV12-5 and J is TRBJ2-5; D remains unclear. Trimming cost V 3 bases and J 5 bases, with 4 bases left between them. The CDR3 has 11 amino acids. Germline V CDR1 and CDR2: LGHNT, FRNRAP. The CDR3 protein is CASGFGETQYF. The CDR3, as DNA: TGTGCTAGTGGTTTTGGGGAGACCCAGTACTTC.

The chain is built from TRBV15 and TRBJ2-4; TRBD1 is a possible D gene (5 bases). V was cut by 0 bases and J by 11 bases, with 8 bases left in between. CDR3 length equals 12 residues. CDR1 and CDR2 from the germline V gene are LNHNV and YYDKDF (reference sequence). In DNA, the CDR3 is TGTGCCACCAGCAGAGATGGGGCAGTTCAGTACTTC. This translates into CATSRDGAVQYF.

The sample holds many counts of this clonotype. This chain joins TRBV10-1 and TRBJ2-5; D is unresolved. Trimming removed 3 bases at V and 5 bases at J, with 13 bases between. This CDR3 has 14 residues. Germline V gene lookup returns CDR1 WNHNN and CDR2 SYGVQD (reference sequence). The CDR3 sequence is CASSETIGLETQYF. The DNA of the CDR3 is TGCGCCAGCAGTGAAACTATCGGGTTGGAGACCCAGTACTTC.